Sequencing of this TCR beta chain was carried out in a study of blood T cell repertoires in COVID-19. The assay was immunoSEQ multiplex PCR, and TCRdb's table has in-frame clones only and misses some. The sample contains under 200,000 clones, almost 85% of which appear only once. V shed 5 bases and J 3 bases; nucleotides not matched to a gene: 7. This CDR3 has 15 residues. Per the germline V gene, CDR1 is SGHTA and CDR2 is FQGNSA. The sample consisted of PBMCs or T cells enriched from blood (not recorded which). V is TRBV7-2 and J is TRBJ2-7, with TRBD2 matching 10 bases. This TCR came from a man aged 50 to 60 who had recovered from COVID-19. The CDR3 region is CASSTIRTSGYEQYF. DNA for the CDR3: TGTGCCAGCAGCACCATCAGGACTAGCGGCTACGAGCAGTACTTC.